This T cell receptor (beta chain) was found in a study of vaccination and CD4 T cells after COVID-19. Note on this clonotype: The antigen remains undetermined.

This CDR3 has 15 residues. The V gene's germline CDR1 is GTSNPN and CDR2 SVGIG (reference sequence). The V end was cut by 4 bases, the J end by 5 bases, with 18 bases between. Study findings and constraints: The median count of SARS-CoV-2-reactive clonotypes rose from roughly 21 to 40, not significantly.

Treatment in this sample: approximately 9-day PBMC culture with coronavirus spike peptide pools or control peptides (ViraFEST assay). Patients returned positive PCR results between March and December 2020, earlier than US Alpha, Beta and Delta variants. Cultured CD4+ T cell DNA underwent sequencing with the Oncomine TCR Beta short-read assay. TCRdb ran MiXCR on the PCR reads and lists one entry per CDR3 protein. The sample holds around 3,500 distinct CDR3 sequences, roughly a sixth seen once. This sequence was found in a human donor who had recovered from COVID-19. V is TRBV30 and J is TRBJ1-5; D might be TRBD1 (6 bases). Sequences were obtained from CD4+ T cells from blood, cultured in vitro. The CDR3 spells CAWNTRGDIDQPQHF. The DNA of the CDR3 is TGTGCCTGGAACACCCGGGGGGACATTGATCAGCCCCAGCATTTT.